This is a list of T cell receptor beta chains from one sample in a study of vaccination and CD4 T cells after COVID-19. No antigen is known for these receptors. TCRdb reprocessed the PCR reads via MiXCR and lists one record per CDR3 protein. Counted here are around 20,000 distinct CDR3 sequences, around 40% occurring once; the ten biggest clones make up approximately 26%. The input for sequencing was CD4+ T cells from blood, cultured in vitro, taken before SARS-CoV-2 vaccination. These receptor sequences come from a human donor who had recovered from COVID-19. The CDR3 runs from the conserved cysteine through the conserved F or W. The order of the fields is D gene, V gene, clone size, J gene, CDR3 DNA, CDR3 protein. A D gene is named only where the DNA matches it firmly. Clone sizes are given selectively: once, few, many, or a class where the clone is expanded.

>NA|TRBV20-1|few|TRBJ1-1
TGCAGTGCTGAGGGGGGGTTTACTGAAGCTTTCTTT
CSAEGGFTEAFF
>TRBD1|TRBV20-1|NA|TRBJ2-2
TGCAGTGCCGCCGCCACCGGGACAGGGAACACCGGGGAGCTGTTTTTT
CSAAATGTGNTGELFF
>NA|TRBV30|NA|TRBJ1-1
TGTGCCTGGGCAACAGGGTGGGACACTGAAGCTTTCTTT
CAWATGWDTEAFF
>NA|TRBV19|NA|TRBJ2-5
TGTGCCAGTATTTCTCCCGGGGGGACCCAGTACTTC
CASISPGGTQYF
>NA|TRBV4-1|NA|TRBJ1-6
TGCGCCAGCAGCCAATCCCCAGGGACCTATAATTCACCCCTCCACTTT
CASSQSPGTYNSPLHF
>TRBD1|TRBV2|NA|TRBJ1-5
TGTGCCAGCAGGATCGAACAGGGGGCTAGCAATCAGCCCCAGCATTTT
CASRIEQGASNQPQHF
>NA|TRBV14|NA|TRBJ2-3
TGTGCCAGCAGCCAGTTAGCGATCGGCACAGATACGCAGTATTTT
CASSQLAIGTDTQYF
>NA|TRBV2|NA|TRBJ1-5
TGTGCCAGCAGTGGGGACGGACAAGCATGGTCTAATCAGCCCCAGCATTTT
CASSGDGQAWSNQPQHF
>NA|TRBV11-3|few|TRBJ2-7
TGTGCCAGCAGCCGGGTTGAGTCGGGGCAGTACTTC
CASSRVESGQYF
>NA|TRBV18|NA|TRBJ1-2
TGTGCCAGCTCACCTTCGTCAGGACAAGGTGGCTACACCTTC
CASSPSSGQGGYTF
>NA|TRBV2|NA|TRBJ1-1
TGTGCCAGCAACCCAGGTGGTCGCAGGGTAGGTACTGAAGCTTTCTTT
CASNPGGRRVGTEAFF
>NA|TRBV6-2/TRBV6-3|few|TRBJ1-1
TGTGCCAGCAAGGCAGTTACTGAAGCTTTCTTT
CASKAVTEAFF
>NA|TRBV7-9|NA|TRBJ1-2
TGTGCCAGCAGCTTATCCGTCTATGGCTACACCTTC
CASSLSVYGYTF
>TRBD2|TRBV7-2|NA|TRBJ2-3
TGTGCCAGCAGCTTAGGGGTAGCGGGAGTCTGGGGAGATACGCAGTATTTT
CASSLGVAGVWGDTQYF
>NA|TRBV2|NA|TRBJ1-2
TGTGCCAGCAGTGAATTCAGCTCTTTGGCTAACTATGGCTACACCTTC
CASSEFSSLANYGYTF
>NA|TRBV19|NA|TRBJ2-3
TGTGCCAGTAGTATTGAGGGGCGAGATACGCAGTATTTT
CASSIEGRDTQYF
>NA|TRBV15|few|TRBJ2-5
TGTGCCACCAGCAGAGAGGTTGGCAGGGAGACCCAGTACTTC
CATSREVGRETQYF
>NA|TRBV6-5|few|TRBJ1-2
TGTGCCAGCAGTTACAGAGGGTTTGGGTATGGCTACACCTTC
CASSYRGFGYGYTF
>NA|TRBV5-4|few|TRBJ1-6
TGTGCCAGCAGCTTGGAGACAGTAAGGGACTCACCCCTCCACTTT
CASSLETVRDSPLHF
>TRBD1|TRBV6-1|few|TRBJ1-3
TGTGCCACGTCGCCGCAAAAGACAGGGTTCAACACCATATATTTT
CATSPQKTGFNTIYF
>NA|TRBV27|NA|TRBJ1-6
TGTGCCAGCAAGGCCTCCTATAATTCACCCCTCCACTTT
CASKASYNSPLHF
>NA|TRBV2|few|TRBJ1-1
TGTGCCATTACGAACGGGCCGGGAGGTCACACTGAAGCTTTCTTT
CAITNGPGGHTEAFF
>NA|TRBV7-2|NA|TRBJ2-7
TGTGCCAGCAGCTTAGGCCAGGGACGCTCCTACGAGCAGTACTTC
CASSLGQGRSYEQYF
>NA|TRBV7-8|NA|TRBJ2-7
TGTGCCAGCAGCTTAGCAGGAGGACTACGTATCTACGAGCAGTACTTC
CASSLAGGLRIYEQYF
>NA|TRBV5-4|few|TRBJ1-6
TGTGCCAGCAGCTTGCAGGGGCTGAGGAATTCACCCCTCCACTTT
CASSLQGLRNSPLHF
>TRBD2|TRBV7-2|few|TRBJ2-3
TGTGCCAGCAGCTCCAAAGGACTAGCGGGGTGGACAGATACGCAGTATTTT
CASSSKGLAGWTDTQYF